One and the same sample provided the 26 T cell receptor beta chains below, sequenced in a study of response to subunit inactivated influenza vaccine. MiXCR, applied by TCRdb to the RT-PCR reads, yields one record per CDR3 protein. The sample lists about 190,000 distinct CDR3 sequences, approximately 15% occurring once. Sequenced material: CD8+ T cells sorted from PBMCs, taken less than 6 days after vaccination. The receptors stem from a man in his forties or fifties who received an inactivated influenza vaccine.

This clonotype was seen more than once but under ten times. V usage is TRBV6-1 and J usage is TRBJ2-2; 8 nucleotides match TRBD2. Looked up from germline, CDR1 is MNHNS and CDR2 is SASEGT. This CDR3 has 15 residues. V lost 6 bases and J lost 9; bases outside the gene matches: 12. The CDR3 DNA follows: TGTGCCAGCAGCCCTTCGAGGGCGGGGGGACGGGAGCTGTTTTTT. This sequence encodes CASSPSRAGGRELFF.

This clonotype occurred a few times. The genes are TRBV7-8 and TRBJ1-5, with D uncertain. V lost 1 base to trimming and J lost 5 bases, with 12 bases between them. The CDR3 loop spans 15 amino acids. Germline V gives CDR1 SGHVS, CDR2 FQNEAQ. CDR3: CASSLGSTAHQPQHF. The CDR3 DNA is TGTGCCAGCAGCTTAGGGTCAACAGCGCATCAGCCCCAGCATTTT.

This chain joins TRBV5-1 and TRBJ2-7; 10 nucleotides align to TRBD1. Germline loops: CDR1 SGHRS, CDR2 YFSETQ. The CDR3 totals 17 residues. Trimming at V came to 4 bases and at J to 1 base, leaving 11 bases not matched to a gene. The CDR3 coding sequence is TGCGCCAGCAGCCTCCGCCGGGACAGGGGAGGGTCCTACGAGCAGTACTTC. Residues: CASSLRRDRGGSYEQYF.

This clonotype occurred a few times. This rearrangement joins TRBV7-9 to TRBJ2-1; D is perhaps TRBD2 (6 bases). The CDR3 runs to 17 residues. In germline, CDR1 is SEHNR, CDR2 FQNEAQ (reference sequence). Trimming removed 6 bases at V and 4 bases at J, with 22 bases between. In nucleotides, the CDR3 is TGTGCCAGCAGTTATCCCCTCTCGGGGGAAACTTACAATGAGCAGTTCTTC. It translates to CASSYPLSGETYNEQFF.

Only a few counts were recorded for this clonotype. The rearrangement uses TRBV27 and TRBJ2-7; 7 bases are shared with TRBD1. CDR1 is MNHEY and CDR2 is SMNVEV in the germline V gene (reference sequence). Trimming cost V 4 bases and J 1 base; bases outside gene matches: 7. This CDR3 region has 15 residues. CDR3 nucleotides: TGTGCCAGCAGTTCGCGGACAGGTCTGTCCTACGAGCAGTACTTC. This translates into CASSSRTGLSYEQYF.

This clonotype was seen more than once but under ten times. The gene calls are TRBV6-5 and TRBJ1-2, with TRBD1 as a possible D gene (6 bases). V dropped 4 bases and J dropped 2 bases, with 14 bases sitting between them. Germline CDR1 is MNHEY and CDR2 is SVGAGI. CDR3 length: 15 residues. The CDR3: CASSSGQSVNYGYTF. CDR3 bases: TGTGCCAGCAGTTCCGGACAGTCGGTCAACTATGGCTACACCTTC.

The genes are TRBV4-2 and TRBJ1-2; tentatively, D is TRBD1 (5 bases). V was clipped by 4 bases and J by 2 bases, with 14 bases between them. The CDR3 is 15 amino acids. Germline CDR1 LGHNA, CDR2 YNFKEQ. The CDR3 DNA reads TGTGCCAGCAGCCCGCTGGACACAATCAACTATGGCTACACCTTC. Its translation is CASSPLDTINYGYTF.

This clonotype turned up a few times. CDR3: CASSLLMTSGPDTQYF. CDR3 bases: TGTGCCAGCAGTTTATTGATGACTAGCGGTCCAGATACGCAGTATTTT. The chain employs TRBV27 and TRBJ2-3; TRBD2 agrees at 9 bases. The CDR3 is 16 amino acids. Germline CDR1 reads MNHEY; CDR2 reads SMNVEV (reference sequence). With 1 base clipped from V and 4 bases from J, the junction kept 6 bases outside the gene matches.

The rearrangement uses TRBV7-3 and TRBJ1-1; D remains unclear. The CDR3 loop spans 13 amino acids. Germline assignment: CDR1 SGHTA and CDR2 FQGTGA. Trimming took 2 bases from V and 1 from J, leaving 5 bases between them. The CDR3 DNA reads TGTGCCAGCAGCTTACAAGGGAACACTGAAGCTTTCTTT. Protein: CASSLQGNTEAFF.

The chain carries TRBV27 and TRBJ2-1; 7 bases agree with TRBD1. The CDR3 totals 14 residues. The germline V gene encodes CDR1 MNHEY and CDR2 SMNVEV (reference sequence). Trimming removed 3 bases from V and 15 bases from J; junction bases left unmatched: 14. CDR3 region: CASSFYHDRESVFF. Written as DNA, the CDR3 is TGTGCCAGCAGTTTCTACCACGACAGGGAATCCGTGTTCTTC.

This clonotype was found a few times. This rearrangement joins TRBV6-1 to TRBJ2-7, with 12 nucleotides matching TRBD1. The trim removed 5 bases at V and 5 bases at J, leaving 4 bases unmatched. Germline lookup yields CDR1 MNHNS and CDR2 SASEGT. The CDR3 has 14 residues. In DNA, the CDR3 is TGTGCCAGCAGTCCCGGGACAGGGGGCCACGAGCAGTACTTC. It translates to CASSPGTGGHEQYF.

This clonotype was counted between two and nine times. The V gene is TRBV12-3 or TRBV12-4, the J gene TRBJ1-1, with D maybe TRBD1 (5 bases). CDR3 length: 12 residues. V was cut by 7 bases and J by 9 bases, with 15 bases left in between. The CDR3 DNA follows: TGTGCCAGCAATCAGGGAGAAAGCAAAGCTTTCTTT. This encodes CASNQGESKAFF.

This clonotype was found a few times. This chain links TRBV29-1 with TRBJ2-7; TRBD1 agrees at 8 bases. With V trimmed by 5 bases and J by 2 bases, 8 bases remained unmatched. This CDR3 is 14 amino acids long. Germline V gene sequence: CDR1 SQVTM, CDR2 ANQGSEA. In DNA form, the CDR3 reads TGCAGCGTTTCCGGGACAGGCGGCCCCTACGAGCAGTACTTC. It encodes CSVSGTGGPYEQYF.

In its sample, this clonotype was seen a few times. This chain connects TRBV11-2 to TRBJ2-3; D is ambiguous. Germline-derived CDR1 and CDR2 are SGHAT and FQNNGV. V dropped 1 base and J dropped 2 bases, with 10 bases sitting between them. This CDR3 contains 15 residues. The CDR3 spells CASSLAGANTDTQYF. In DNA, the CDR3 is TGTGCCAGCAGCTTAGCTGGAGCGAACACAGATACGCAGTATTTT. Full variable domain (remainder filled in from reference TRBV11-2 and TRBJ2-3): EAGVAQSPRYKIIEKRQSVAFWCNPISGHATLYWYQQILGQGPKLLIQFQNNGVVDDSQLPKDRFSAERLKGVDSTLKIQPAKLEDSAVYLCASSLAGANTDTQYFGPGTRLTVL.

This clonotype was observed a handful of times. Written as DNA, the CDR3 is TGTGCCAGCAGCTTAGGGGACTCAAACACTGAAGCTTTCTTT. This gives the protein CASSLGDSNTEAFF. The V call is TRBV7-9, the J call TRBJ1-1; a possible D gene is TRBD1 (5 bases). The CDR3 covers 14 residues. The germline V gene has CDR1 SEHNR and CDR2 FQNEAQ (reference sequence). Trimming took off 1 base at V and 2 bases at J, with 8 bases between the two ends.

The rearrangement links TRBV13 to TRBJ2-5; D possibly corresponds to TRBD2 (5 bases). Germline V CDR1 and CDR2: PRHDT, FYEKMQ (reference sequence). Trimming shortened V by 3 bases and J by 7 bases, and 12 bases separated the two germline ends. The length of the CDR3 is 13 residues. The chain's CDR3 is CASSFWTVGTQYF. In nucleotides, the CDR3 is TGTGCCAGCAGCTTCTGGACTGTCGGGACCCAGTACTTC.

This clonotype was counted between two and nine times. The chain is built from TRBV7-9 and TRBJ1-2; unclear D gene. The V end lost 3 bases, the J end lost 8 bases, and 19 bases lay between the germline ends. Germline V gene sequence: CDR1 SEHNR, CDR2 FQNEAQ (reference sequence). This CDR3 is built from 15 residues. The CDR3 bases are TGTGCCAGCAGCTTTGTGTACTCAGGCCCGATGGGCTACACCTTC. It yields the protein CASSFVYSGPMGYTF.

This clonotype has a handful of counts. The chain carries TRBV7-6 and TRBJ2-7; D not certain. The CDR3 loop spans 13 amino acids. The V end was cut by 1 base, the J end by 2 bases, with 6 bases between. Germline V gene sequence: CDR1 SGHVS, CDR2 FNYEAQ. CDR3 loop: CASSLEGTYEQYF. The CDR3, as DNA: TGTGCCAGCAGCTTAGAGGGAACCTACGAGCAGTACTTC. Full variable domain (outside the CDR3, taken from reference TRBV7-6 and TRBJ2-7): GAGVSQSPRYKVTKRGQDVALRCDPISGHVSLYWYRQALGQGPEFLTYFNYEAQQDKSGLPNDRFSAERPEGSISTLTIQRTEQRDSAMYRCASSLEGTYEQYFGPGTRLTVT.

This rearrangement joins TRBV20-1 to TRBJ2-7, with TRBD2 identical over 9 bases. Germline V gene lookup returns CDR1 DFQATT and CDR2 SNEGSKA (reference sequence). There are 12 residues in the CDR3. V shed 1 base, J shed 7 bases, and the junction held 2 bases outside the gene matches. CDR3 coding DNA: TGCAGTGCTAGAGTGGCGGGAGGGGAGCAGTACTTC. It is translated as CSARVAGGEQYF.

This sequence joins TRBV5-1 and TRBJ2-4; the D is unclear. The CDR3 spans 16 residues. The V and J ends lost 0 bases and 6 bases respectively, with 16 bases between them. The V gene's germline CDR1 is SGHRS and CDR2 YFSETQ. The CDR3 bases are TGCGCCAGCAGCTTGGGGGATCACGGAAAGGGAAACATTCAGTACTTC. Its protein product is CASSLGDHGKGNIQYF.

The table lists this clonotype with a few counts. This chain links TRBV4-3 with TRBJ2-2; D is unclear. V lost 0 bases, J lost 3 bases, and 17 bases lay in between. There are 18 residues in the CDR3. The V gene's germline CDR1 is LGHNA and CDR2 YSLEER. CDR3 residues: CASSQDGPLRWDTGELFF. CDR3 DNA: TGCGCCAGCAGCCAAGATGGGCCTTTACGGTGGGACACCGGGGAGCTGTTTTTT.

The chain has TRBV6-1 and TRBJ2-1; 8 nucleotides line up with TRBD1. The V gene end was trimmed by 6 bases and the J gene end by 3 bases; junction bases not matched to a gene: 10. The length of the CDR3 is 16 residues. Germline CDR1 and CDR2: MNHNS and SASEGT. The CDR3 coding sequence is TGTGCCAGCAGACCCGGAGGGGGACAGGTCTACAATGAGCAGTTCTTC. Translated, it gives CASRPGGGQVYNEQFF.

V usage is TRBV7-9 and J usage is TRBJ2-1, with D perhaps matching TRBD2 (5 bases). Germline assignment: CDR1 SEHNR and CDR2 FQNEAQ (reference sequence). This CDR3 spans 15 amino acids. V lost 5 bases, J lost 7 bases, and 18 bases lay in between. DNA of the CDR3: TGTGCCAGCAGCCCCCCTGAGGGTGTAGGTAATGAGCAGTTCTTC. It specifies CASSPPEGVGNEQFF.

Points on this clonotype: A single base separates this from a much larger clone, so it may be a read error. CDR3 nucleotides: TGTGCCAGCAGCCCCGACGGAGACATGGGGGCCAAAAACATTCAGTGCTTC. As protein: CASSPDGDMGAKNIQCF. J is TRBJ2-4 and V is TRBV4-2, with D perhaps matching TRBD1 (6 bases). The CDR3 extends over 17 amino acids. Germline CDR1 LGHNA, CDR2 YNFKEQ.

The chain recombines TRBV4-2 with TRBJ1-4; D perhaps matches TRBD1 (6 bases). Germline assignment: CDR1 LGHNA and CDR2 YNFKEQ. The CDR3 length is 20 residues. V gave up 4 bases and J gave up 10 bases, with 34 bases separating them. CDR3 nucleotides: TGTGCCAGCAGCCCATTCGGGTCGCTAGGACAGACTACTAAAGGGGGAAAACTGTTTTTT. Translating gives CASSPFGSLGQTTKGGKLFF.

The CDR3 reads CASSVLAGKADTQYF. CDR3 nucleotide sequence: TGTGCCAGCAGCGTTTTAGCGGGAAAGGCAGATACGCAGTATTTT. The chain combines TRBV27 with TRBJ2-3; 8 nucleotides align to TRBD2. V lost 6 bases and J lost 4; bases outside the gene matches: 9. Germline V gene lookup returns CDR1 MNHEY and CDR2 SMNVEV (reference sequence). The CDR3 sequence is 15 residues long.